This T cell receptor (beta chain) was retrieved from a study of CD8 T cells in ankylosing spondylitis. This CDR3 comprises 17 residues. Trimming removed 5 bases at V and 0 bases at J, with 18 bases between. Germline V gene sequence: CDR1 MNHEY, CDR2 SMNVEV (reference sequence). Molecular-barcoded quantitative 5'-RACE produced these TCR beta libraries. Via MiXCR, TCRdb re-called the 5' RACE reads, giving one row per CDR3 protein. The table records 250,000 to 400,000 distinct CDR3 sequences, roughly 11% of them present only once. At least ten counts were recorded for this clonotype. Its antigen is unknown. Study findings and constraints: What appeared characteristic of ankylosing spondylitis blood was a TCR beta motif of under 10 highly homologous variants. The authors reported significant enrichment of disease-linked clones in matched ankylosing spondylitis synovial fluid.

The chain joins TRBV27 to TRBJ2-3; perhaps D is TRBD1 or TRBD2 (5 bases each). The receptor was isolated from a female donor with ankylosing spondylitis or in good health (not recorded which). Sequenced material: blood, either unsorted or a sorted T cell fraction (not recorded which). The CDR3 region is CASSPIPGQGSTDTQYF. The CDR3 coding sequence is TGTGCCAGCAGTCCCATCCCGGGGCAGGGAAGCACAGATACGCAGTATTTT.